The 24 T cell receptor beta chains below all came from one sample that was sequenced in a study of tumor-infiltrating lymphocytes in oesophageal squamous cell carcinoma. TCRdb reprocessed the PCR reads with MiXCR, giving one entry per CDR3 protein. The sample lists just under 20,000 distinct CDR3 sequences; 39% were seen once. What was sequenced was esophageal tumor tissue. These receptors originate from a male donor with esophageal squamous cell carcinoma.

This clonotype was observed a few times. The chain carries TRBV11-1 and TRBJ2-3, with a possible D match to TRBD1 (6 bases). The CDR3 length is 16 residues. The germline V and J ends were trimmed by 5 bases and 0 bases, with 15 bases remaining between them. Germline CDR1 and CDR2: SGHAT and FQDESV (reference sequence). This chain's CDR3 is CASSGRGQPSTDTQYF. The CDR3, as DNA: TGTGCCAGCAGCGGCAGAGGACAGCCTAGCACAGATACGCAGTATTTT.

This clonotype was found many times. The chain has TRBV7-3 and TRBJ2-7; the match to TRBD2 covers 7 bases. This CDR3 has 15 residues. Looked up from germline, CDR1 is SGHTA and CDR2 is FQGTGA. Germline trimming cut 1 base from V and 7 bases from J; bases unmatched to any gene: 10. The DNA for the CDR3 is TGTGCCAGCAGCTTAAGTTTTTCTAGCGGCAATGAGCAGTACTTC. This codes for CASSLSFSSGNEQYF.

This clonotype was counted only a few times. The chain uses TRBV5-1 and TRBJ2-1; TRBD2 might be the D (5 bases). Germline values: CDR1 SGHRS, CDR2 YFSETQ. Trimming took 4 bases from V and 0 from J, leaving 14 bases between them. The CDR3 totals 16 residues. The CDR3 coding sequence is TGCGCCAGCAGCCCGGAGGTGGGGAGCTCCTACAATGAGCAGTTCTTC. This sequence encodes CASSPEVGSSYNEQFF.

In its sample, this clonotype was seen a few times. One base away lies a much larger clone, so this may be a sequencing read error. This chain uses TRBV6-6 with TRBJ2-1; 7 bases fit TRBD1. Unmatched junction bases numbered 4, after V lost 1 base and J lost 10 bases. The germline V gene has CDR1 MNHNY and CDR2 SVGAGI (reference sequence). This CDR3 region has 13 residues. The DNA for the CDR3 is TGTGCCAGCAGTTACTTAGGGGGCGGGGAGCAGTTCTTC. Encoded protein: CASSYLGGGEQFF.

This clonotype was counted ten times or more. In DNA form, the CDR3 reads TGCGCCAGCAGCTTGTCTCTAGCGGGAGGTAGCACAGATACGCAGTATTTT. It codes for CASSLSLAGGSTDTQYF. The chain recombines TRBV5-1 with TRBJ2-3; 11 positions match TRBD2. The CDR3 length is 17 residues. Germline trimming cut 1 base from V and 0 bases from J; bases unmatched to any gene: 4. Germline V CDR1 and CDR2: SGHRS, YFSETQ.

Remarks on this clonotype: A much larger clone sits a single nucleotide away, making a read error possible. The gene calls are TRBV5-3 and TRBJ2-7, with 8 bases fitting TRBD1. TRBJ2-1 explains the end of the DNA better; the J call may be wrong. TRBV5-3 is sorted into the ORF group, with uncertain function. This CDR3 has 15 residues. The CDR3 is CASSLSQGAAYEQFF. The CDR3, as DNA: TGTGCCAGCAGCTTGTCCCAGGGGGCGGCCTACGAGCAGTTCTTC.

This clonotype is labeled as medium-sized. The chain has TRBV7-6 and TRBJ2-5, with TRBD2 matching 15 bases. After removal of 5 bases from V and 3 bases from J, the junction contained 4 bases not matched to a gene. The CDR3 totals 16 residues. Germline CDR1 is SGHVS and CDR2 is FNYEAQ. In DNA form, the CDR3 reads TGTGCCAGCAGCACTGGACTAGCGGGAGGGAAAGAGACCCAGTACTTC. Encoded protein: CASSTGLAGGKETQYF.

The sample holds a few counts of this clonotype. V gene TRBV7-2 combines with J gene TRBJ2-5, with D perhaps matching TRBD1 or TRBD2 (5 bases each). This CDR3 contains 14 residues. V dropped 6 bases and J dropped 7 bases, with 18 bases sitting between them. Per germline, CDR1 SGHTA and CDR2 FQGNSA. The CDR3 DNA sequence: TGTGCCAGCAGTTCGACCCGTGGGGGTGTGACCCAGTACTTC. It codes for CASSSTRGGVTQYF. Using reference TRBV7-2 and TRBJ2-5 for the parts outside the CDR3, the full variable domain is GAGVSQSPSNKVTEKGKDVELRCDPISGHTALYWYRQSLGQGLEFLIYFQGNSAPDKSGLPSDRFSAERTGGSVSTLTIQRTQQEDSAVYLCASSSTRGGVTQYFGPGTRLLVL.

The chain recombines TRBV7-6 with TRBJ2-5; perhaps TRBD1 as D (5 bases). CDR1 and CDR2 (germline): SGHVS, FNYEAQ. The length of the CDR3 is 14 residues. The V end was cut by 2 bases, the J end by 2 bases, with 9 bases between. The CDR3 DNA reads as TGTGCCAGCAGCTTACGGCAGGGACAAGAGACCCAGTACTTC. Its protein product is CASSLRQGQETQYF.

This clonotype occurred many times. Given a much more abundant clone one base away, this may be a read error. This chain uses TRBV27 with TRBJ2-5; TRBD1 or TRBD2 may be the D gene (6 bases each). The ends were cut back, 3 bases at V and 11 bases at J, with 22 bases in the middle. The CDR3 is 15 amino acids. CDR1 and CDR2 (germline): MNHEY, SMNVEV (reference sequence). The CDR3 spells CASSLLGAGIGEQYF. The CDR3 DNA reads TGTGCCAGCAGTTTGCTGGGGGCGGGAATAGGTGAGCAGTACTTC.

This clonotype was detected once. V gene TRBV7-2 combines with J gene TRBJ2-3, with 12 bases that match TRBD2. Unmatched junction bases numbered 13, after V lost 5 bases and J lost 4 bases. The CDR3 consists of 18 residues. CDR1 SGHTA and CDR2 FQGNSA come from the germline V gene. The CDR3 sequence is CASSPLAGGPEGADTQYF. CDR3 DNA sequence: TGTGCCAGCAGCCCCCTAGCGGGAGGGCCGGAAGGGGCAGATACGCAGTATTTT.

The chain uses TRBV28 and TRBJ2-1; maybe TRBD2 (6 bases). The last part of the DNA fits TRBJ2-7 better; the J call may be wrong. Germline CDR1 is MDHEN and CDR2 is SYDVKM. This CDR3 has 17 residues. In nucleotides, the CDR3 is TGTGCCAGCAGTTTTCGACGGGAGAGTCCCCCCTCCTACGAGCAGTACTTC. Translating gives CASSFRRESPPSYEQYF.

This clonotype was observed many times. V gene TRBV24-1 combines with J gene TRBJ2-7, with TRBD1 matching over 10 bases. The V gene's germline CDR1 is KGHDR and CDR2 SFDVKD. The length of the CDR3 is 12 residues. Trimming removed 10 bases from V and 5 bases from J; junction bases left unmatched: 4. Here the CDR3 reads CATGTGVNEQYF. DNA of the CDR3: TGTGCCACGGGGACAGGGGTTAACGAGCAGTACTTC.

The chain employs TRBV10-3 and TRBJ2-2; 8 nucleotides line up with TRBD2. With V trimmed by 9 bases and J by 6 bases, 12 bases remained unmatched. CDR1 is ENHRY, CDR2 SYGVKD, per germline. The CDR3 covers 15 residues. The CDR3 bases are TGTGCCATAAGAGCGGGGGCAGTTGTGGCCGGGGAGCTGTTTTTT. It translates to CAIRAGAVVAGELFF.

V and J are TRBV6-2 or TRBV6-3 and TRBJ2-5; no definite D call. The length of the CDR3 is 13 residues. Trimming stripped 0 bases from V and 2 bases from J, with 4 bases between. The germline gives CDR1 MNHEY, CDR2 SVGEGT. The CDR3 DNA reads as TGTGCCAGCAGTTACTCCCGGCAAGAGACCCAGTACTTC. Translation: CASSYSRQETQYF.

Comments on this clonotype: Just one base apart from a much larger clone, this may be a read error. The rearrangement links TRBV5-3 to TRBJ2-5; the match to TRBD2 covers 8 bases. TRBV5-3 is assigned to the ORF class and has an uncertain function. J was trimmed by 11 bases and V by 4 bases; bases with no gene match: 16. The length of the CDR3 is 15 residues. Here the CDR3 DNA reads TGTGCCAGAAGCCAGAAGCGGGGGTTACACAATGAGCAGTACTTC. Its translation is CARSQKRGLHNEQYF.

This clonotype has only a few counts. This chain links TRBV3-1 with TRBJ1-3, with D perhaps matching TRBD1 (6 bases). Trimming pared 4 bases from V and 1 base from J, leaving 14 bases between. The CDR3 sequence is 16 residues long. Germline V gene lookup returns CDR1 LGHDT and CDR2 YNNKEL (reference sequence). The DNA for the CDR3 is TGTGCCAGCAGCCGGGGACACGTCTCTTCTGGAAACACCATATATTTT. This gives the protein CASSRGHVSSGNTIYF.

This clonotype was picked up many times. The chain has TRBV5-6 and TRBJ2-2; D ambiguous. The germline V gene encodes CDR1 SGHDT and CDR2 YYEEEE. Deletions cut 4 bases from V and 4 bases from J, with 5 bases between. This CDR3 has 12 residues. This CDR3 is CASSQITGELFF. CDR3 DNA sequence: TGTGCCAGCAGCCAGATCACCGGGGAGCTGTTTTTT.

CDR3 bases: TGTGCCACCCGGGCAGAGGGGAGTGAAAAACTGTTTTTT. It codes for CATRAEGSEKLFF. This chain connects TRBV2 to TRBJ1-4; TRBD1 might be the D (5 bases). Germline CDR1 reads SNHLY; CDR2 reads FYNNEI. The CDR3 loop spans 13 amino acids. With 10 bases removed from V and 7 bases from J, the gap between germline ends came to 16 bases. The full variable domain, in which reference TRBV2 and TRBJ1-4 provide the parts outside the CDR3, is EPEVTQTPSHQVTQMGQEVILRCVPISNHLYFYWYRQILGQKVEFLVSFYNNEISEKSEIFDDQFSVERPDGSNFTLKIRSTKLEDSAMYFCATRAEGSEKLFFGSGTQLSVL.

This clonotype qualifies as medium-sized. This sequence joins TRBV7-2 and TRBJ2-7; 8 positions match TRBD2. The V gene end was trimmed by 1 base and the J gene end by 0 bases; junction bases not matched to a gene: 11. The germline V gene encodes CDR1 SGHTA and CDR2 FQGNSA. The CDR3 covers 18 residues. CDR3 in amino acids: CASSLVGGRLAGSYEQYF. The CDR3 DNA is TGTGCCAGCAGCTTAGTAGGGGGTCGGCTAGCGGGCTCCTACGAGCAGTACTTC.

Of note for this clonotype: The DNA is omitted, as the CDR3 cannot be located on it reliably, and the CDR3 follows TCRdb's listing. The chain couples TRBV6-6 to TRBJ2-7; the D segment call TRBD1 is taken from the table without a DNA check. Germline CDR1 reads MNHNY; CDR2 reads SVGAGI (reference sequence). The CDR3 totals 17 residues, both ends included. CDR3 sequence reads: CASSYRGADPTWLHLRF.

This rearrangement joins TRBV19 to TRBJ2-5, with TRBD1 identical over 7 bases. The end of the DNA is better explained by TRBJ2-4, so the J call may be wrong. CDR1 and CDR2 from the germline V gene are LNHDA and SQIVND (reference sequence). CDR3 size: 16 residues. The CDR3 DNA is TGTGCCAGTAGTATGGGCCGACAGGGCCCAGAAAACATTCAGTACTTC. Its protein product is CASSMGRQGPENIQYF.

This clonotype was seen a few times. V and J are TRBV11-2 and TRBJ2-1, with 14 bases aligning to TRBD2. The V and J ends lost 2 bases and 1 base, in that order; junction bases with no gene match: 10. CDR1 SGHAT and CDR2 FQNNGV come from the germline V gene. The CDR3 is 20 amino acids. The CDR3 spells CASSLNAGTSGSRSYNEQFF. The CDR3 nucleotides read TGTGCCAGCAGCTTAAACGCCGGGACTAGCGGGAGCAGGTCCTACAATGAGCAGTTCTTC. The full variable domain, rest sourced from reference TRBV11-2 and TRBJ2-1, is EAGVAQSPRYKIIEKRQSVAFWCNPISGHATLYWYQQILGQGPKLLIQFQNNGVVDDSQLPKDRFSAERLKGVDSTLKIQPAKLEDSAVYLCASSLNAGTSGSRSYNEQFFGPGTRLTVL.

This chain uses TRBV6-1 with TRBJ2-5; 7 bases are a match to TRBD2. Unmatched junction bases numbered 7, after V lost 6 bases and J lost 0 bases. Germline V gene data show CDR1 as MNHNS and CDR2 as SASEGT. This CDR3 is 15 amino acids long. CDR3 sequence (DNA): TGTGCCAGCAGAGGGAGGGAGGACTACCAAGAGACCCAGTACTTC. Protein: CASRGREDYQETQYF.